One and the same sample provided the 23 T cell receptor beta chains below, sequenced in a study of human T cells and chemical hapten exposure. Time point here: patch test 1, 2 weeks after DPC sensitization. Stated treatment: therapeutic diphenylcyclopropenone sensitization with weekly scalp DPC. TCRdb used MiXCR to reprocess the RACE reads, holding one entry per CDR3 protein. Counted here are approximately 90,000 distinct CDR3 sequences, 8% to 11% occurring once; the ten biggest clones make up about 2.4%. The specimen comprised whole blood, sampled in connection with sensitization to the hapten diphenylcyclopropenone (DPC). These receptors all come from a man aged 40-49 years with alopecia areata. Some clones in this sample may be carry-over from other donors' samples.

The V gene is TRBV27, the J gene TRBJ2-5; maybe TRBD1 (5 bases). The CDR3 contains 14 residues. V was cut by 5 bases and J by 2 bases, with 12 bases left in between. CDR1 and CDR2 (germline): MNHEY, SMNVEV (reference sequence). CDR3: CASSTPGHQETQYF. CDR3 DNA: TGTGCCAGCAGTACCCCAGGGCATCAAGAGACCCAGTACTTC.

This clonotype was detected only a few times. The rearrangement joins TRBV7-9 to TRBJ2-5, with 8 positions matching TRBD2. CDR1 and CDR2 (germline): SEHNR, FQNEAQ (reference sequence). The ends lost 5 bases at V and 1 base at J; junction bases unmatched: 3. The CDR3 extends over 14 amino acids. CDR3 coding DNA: TGTGCCAGCAGCATGACTAGCGCCCAAGAGACCCAGTACTTC. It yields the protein CASSMTSAQETQYF.

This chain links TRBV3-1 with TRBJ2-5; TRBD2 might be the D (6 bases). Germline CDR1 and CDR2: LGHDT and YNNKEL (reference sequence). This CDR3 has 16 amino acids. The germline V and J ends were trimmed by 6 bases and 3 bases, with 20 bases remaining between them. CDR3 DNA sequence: TGTGCCAGCAGAAGGACGCGAGAGGAGGGGAAAGAGACCCAGTACTTC. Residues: CASRRTREEGKETQYF.

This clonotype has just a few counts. The CDR3, as DNA: TGTGCCAGCAGATCCGGGCGGTTCCCCCGGGGTACGCAGTATTTT. Protein: CASRSGRFPRGTQYF. The rearrangement joins TRBV7-8 to TRBJ2-3; D possibly corresponds to TRBD2 (5 bases). Deletions cut 6 bases from V and 8 bases from J, with 21 bases between. The CDR3 consists of 15 residues. The germline gives CDR1 SGHVS, CDR2 FQNEAQ.

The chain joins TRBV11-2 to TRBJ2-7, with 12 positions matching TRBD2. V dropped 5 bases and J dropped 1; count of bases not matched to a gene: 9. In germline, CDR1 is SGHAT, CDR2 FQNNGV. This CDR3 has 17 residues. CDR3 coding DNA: TGTGCCAGCAGCCCCGGGACTAGCGGGCGGTTTTCCTACGAGCAGTACGTC. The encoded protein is CASSPGTSGRFSYEQYV.

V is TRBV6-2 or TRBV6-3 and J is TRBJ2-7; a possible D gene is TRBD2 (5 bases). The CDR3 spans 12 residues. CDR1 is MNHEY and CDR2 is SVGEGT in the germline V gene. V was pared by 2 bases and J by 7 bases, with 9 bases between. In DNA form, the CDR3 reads TGTGCCAGCAGTTACATGAGACTAGAGCAGTACTTC. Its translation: CASSYMRLEQYF.

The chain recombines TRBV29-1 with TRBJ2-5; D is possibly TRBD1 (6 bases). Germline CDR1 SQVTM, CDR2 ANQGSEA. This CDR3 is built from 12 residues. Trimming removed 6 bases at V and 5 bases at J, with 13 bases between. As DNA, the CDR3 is TGCAGCGTCGGAGACAGGCTGGAGACCCAGTACTTC. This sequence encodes CSVGDRLETQYF.

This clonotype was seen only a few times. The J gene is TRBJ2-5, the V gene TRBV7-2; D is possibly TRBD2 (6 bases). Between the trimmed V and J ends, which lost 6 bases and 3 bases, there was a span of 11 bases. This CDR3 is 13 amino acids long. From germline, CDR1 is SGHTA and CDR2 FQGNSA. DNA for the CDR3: TGTGCCAGCAGGGGACTGGGGAAAGAGACCCAGTACTTC. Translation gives CASRGLGKETQYF.

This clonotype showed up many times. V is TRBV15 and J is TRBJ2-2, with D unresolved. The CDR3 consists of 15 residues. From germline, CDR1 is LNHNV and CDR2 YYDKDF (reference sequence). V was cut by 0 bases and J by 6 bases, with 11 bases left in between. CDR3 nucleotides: TGTGCCACCAGCAGAGATCGGTCTCCCGCCGGGGAGCTGTTTTTT. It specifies CATSRDRSPAGELFF.

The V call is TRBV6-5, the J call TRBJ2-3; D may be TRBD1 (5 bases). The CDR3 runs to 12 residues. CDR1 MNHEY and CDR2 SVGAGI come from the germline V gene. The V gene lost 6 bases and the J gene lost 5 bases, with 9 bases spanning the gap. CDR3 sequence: CASRRGLDTQYF. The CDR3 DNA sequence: TGTGCCAGCAGAAGGGGCCTAGATACGCAGTATTTT.

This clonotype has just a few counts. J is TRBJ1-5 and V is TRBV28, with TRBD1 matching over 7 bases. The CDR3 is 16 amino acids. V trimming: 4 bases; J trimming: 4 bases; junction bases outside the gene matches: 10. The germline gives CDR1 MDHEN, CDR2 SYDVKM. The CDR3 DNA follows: TGTGCCAGCAGTTCCCCGGGCGACAGGGAAAATCAGCCCCAGCATTTT. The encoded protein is CASSSPGDRENQPQHF.

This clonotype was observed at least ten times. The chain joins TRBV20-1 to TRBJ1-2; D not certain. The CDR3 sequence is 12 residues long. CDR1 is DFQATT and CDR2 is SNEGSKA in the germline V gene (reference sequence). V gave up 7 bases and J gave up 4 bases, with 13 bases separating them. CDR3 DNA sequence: TGCAGTGTAGACGGCGCAGGCTATGGCTACACCTTC. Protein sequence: CSVDGAGYGYTF.

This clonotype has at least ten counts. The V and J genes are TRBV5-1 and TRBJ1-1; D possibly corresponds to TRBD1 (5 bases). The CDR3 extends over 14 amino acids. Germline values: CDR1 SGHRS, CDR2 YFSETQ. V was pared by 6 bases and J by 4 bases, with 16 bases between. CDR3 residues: CASKVNQGATEAFF. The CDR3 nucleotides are TGCGCCAGCAAGGTCAATCAGGGAGCCACTGAAGCTTTCTTT. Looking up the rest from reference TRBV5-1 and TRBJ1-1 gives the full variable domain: KAGVTQTPRYLIKTRGQQVTLSCSPISGHRSVSWYQQTPGQGLQFLFEYFSETQRNKGNFPGRFSGRQFSNSRSEMNVSTLELGDSALYLCASKVNQGATEAFFGQGTRLTVV.

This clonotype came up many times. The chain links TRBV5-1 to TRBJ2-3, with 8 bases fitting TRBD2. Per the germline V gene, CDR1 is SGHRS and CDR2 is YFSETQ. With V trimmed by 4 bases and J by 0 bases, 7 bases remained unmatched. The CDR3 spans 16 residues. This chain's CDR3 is CASSLIAGSSTDTQYF. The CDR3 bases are TGCGCCAGCAGCCTGATAGCGGGAAGTAGCACAGATACGCAGTATTTT.

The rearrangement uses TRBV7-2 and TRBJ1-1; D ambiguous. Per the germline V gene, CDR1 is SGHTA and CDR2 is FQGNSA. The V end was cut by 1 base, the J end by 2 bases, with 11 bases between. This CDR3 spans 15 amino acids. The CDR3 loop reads CASSLEQVRNTEAFF. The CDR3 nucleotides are TGTGCCAGCAGCTTAGAGCAGGTTCGAAACACTGAAGCTTTCTTT.

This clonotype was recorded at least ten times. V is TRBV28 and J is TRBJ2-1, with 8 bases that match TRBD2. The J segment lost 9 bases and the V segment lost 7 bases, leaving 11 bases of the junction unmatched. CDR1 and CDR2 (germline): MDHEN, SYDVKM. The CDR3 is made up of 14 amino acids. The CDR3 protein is CASKQREGRSEQFF. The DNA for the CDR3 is TGTGCCAGCAAACAACGGGAGGGTCGGAGTGAGCAGTTCTTC.

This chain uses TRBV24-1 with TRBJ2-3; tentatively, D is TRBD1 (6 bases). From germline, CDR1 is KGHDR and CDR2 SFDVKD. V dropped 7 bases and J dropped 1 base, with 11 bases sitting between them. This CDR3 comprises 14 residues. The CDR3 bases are TGTGCCACCAGATCAGGGGCGGGCACAGATACGCAGTATTTT. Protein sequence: CATRSGAGTDTQYF.

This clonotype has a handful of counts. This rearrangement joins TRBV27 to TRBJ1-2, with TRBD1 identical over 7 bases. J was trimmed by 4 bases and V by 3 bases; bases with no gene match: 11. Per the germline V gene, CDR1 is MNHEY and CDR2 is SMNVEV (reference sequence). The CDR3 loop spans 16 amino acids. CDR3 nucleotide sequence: TGTGCCAGCAGTTTCGGTCTGGTGAGGGGGCTCTATGGCTACACCTTC. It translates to CASSFGLVRGLYGYTF.

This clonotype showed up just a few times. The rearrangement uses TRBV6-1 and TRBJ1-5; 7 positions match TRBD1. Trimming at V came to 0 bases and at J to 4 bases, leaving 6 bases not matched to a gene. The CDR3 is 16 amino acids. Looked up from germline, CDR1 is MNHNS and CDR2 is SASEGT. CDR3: CASSEAGQGVNQPQHF. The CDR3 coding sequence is TGTGCCAGCAGTGAAGCGGGGCAGGGGGTGAATCAGCCCCAGCATTTT.

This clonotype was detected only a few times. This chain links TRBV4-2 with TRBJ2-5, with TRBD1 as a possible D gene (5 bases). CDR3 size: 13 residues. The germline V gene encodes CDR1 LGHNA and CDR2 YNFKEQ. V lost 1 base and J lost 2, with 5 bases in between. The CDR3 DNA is TGTGCCAGCAGCCAAGGACAGCAAGAGACCCAGTACTTC. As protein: CASSQGQQETQYF.

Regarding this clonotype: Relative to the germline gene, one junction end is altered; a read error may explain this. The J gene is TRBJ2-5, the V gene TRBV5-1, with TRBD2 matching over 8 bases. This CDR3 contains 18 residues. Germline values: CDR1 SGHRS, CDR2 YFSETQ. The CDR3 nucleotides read TGCGCCAGCAGCGGGATTGGCGGGAGGCAAAACTTCCAAGAGACCCAGAACTTC. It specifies CASSGIGGRQNFQETQNF.

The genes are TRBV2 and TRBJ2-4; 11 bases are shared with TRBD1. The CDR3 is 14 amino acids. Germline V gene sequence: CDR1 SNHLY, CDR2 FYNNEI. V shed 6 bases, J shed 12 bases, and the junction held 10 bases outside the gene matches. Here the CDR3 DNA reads TGTGCCAGCAGCGAGGACAGGGGGCAAAATAATCAGTACTTC. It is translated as CASSEDRGQNNQYF.

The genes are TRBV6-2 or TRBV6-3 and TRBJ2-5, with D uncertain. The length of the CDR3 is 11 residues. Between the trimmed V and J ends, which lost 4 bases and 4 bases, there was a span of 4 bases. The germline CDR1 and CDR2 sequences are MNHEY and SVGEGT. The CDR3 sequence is CASSSSETQYF. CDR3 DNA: TGTGCCAGCAGTTCCTCAGAGACCCAGTACTTC.